The 9 T cell receptor beta chains below were found in one sample sequenced in a study of blood T cells in healthy people across ages. Combining a sample-barcoded 5' primer with a J-beta primer mix, a second PCR ran for roughly 7 to 12 cycles. Using its own MiXCR run on the 5' RACE reads, TCRdb lists one record per CDR3 protein. This table has some 700,000 distinct CDR3 sequences, roughly 41% appearing once. Sequenced sample: blood. The receptor source for this set is an older woman in good health.

This clonotype was seen a few times. The chain is built from TRBV4-3 and TRBJ1-2; D is unresolved. The CDR3 covers 14 residues. Trimming stripped 0 bases from V and 5 bases from J, with 10 bases between. The germline V gene encodes CDR1 LGHNA and CDR2 YSLEER. The DNA for the CDR3 is TGCGCCAGCAGCCAAGATCAGAAGGCTTATGGCTACACCTTC. This gives the protein CASSQDQKAYGYTF.

In this sample, this clonotype turned up a few times. The chain links TRBV27 to TRBJ2-1, with 9 bases matching TRBD1. There are 16 residues in the CDR3. Germline lookup yields CDR1 MNHEY and CDR2 SMNVEV (reference sequence). After removal of 6 bases from V and 1 base from J, the junction contained 7 bases not matched to a gene. The CDR3 loop reads CASSGTGTGSYNEQFF. In DNA form, the CDR3 reads TGTGCCAGCAGCGGAACCGGGACAGGGTCCTACAATGAGCAGTTCTTC.

This clonotype was counted only a few times. The chain couples TRBV6-1 to TRBJ2-7; D not resolved. Trimming removed 2 bases at V and 7 bases at J, with 9 bases between. Germline CDR1 is MNHNS and CDR2 is SASEGT. The CDR3 spans 12 residues. CDR3 sequence reads: CASSEPKDEQYF. In nucleotides, the CDR3 is TGTGCCAGCAGTGAACCCAAAGATGAGCAGTACTTC.

The V and J genes are TRBV7-2 and TRBJ2-7; TRBD2 aligns across 7 bases. The DNA end is a closer match to TRBJ2-5, so the J assignment may be wrong. The CDR3 has 14 amino acids. The V gene's germline CDR1 is SGHTA and CDR2 FQGNSA. The CDR3 region has the DNA TGTGCCAGCAGCGGAAGGTGGGGGGGAGAGACCCAGTACTTC. It codes for CASSGRWGGETQYF.

There are a few counts of this clonotype. V and J are TRBV3-1 and TRBJ2-3, with D perhaps matching TRBD2 (5 bases). Trimming removed 1 base at V and 6 bases at J, with 14 bases between. The CDR3 length is 15 residues. Per the germline V gene, CDR1 is LGHDT and CDR2 is YNNKEL (reference sequence). The CDR3 spells CASSQVRLASDTQYF. The DNA for the CDR3 is TGTGCCAGCAGCCAAGTCAGGCTAGCATCTGATACGCAGTATTTT.

This clonotype was picked up a small number of times. The genes are TRBV12-3 or TRBV12-4 and TRBJ2-1; TRBD2 aligns across 9 bases. The CDR3 runs to 11 residues. The junction had 3 bases not matched to a gene; V was cut back by 5 bases and J by 13 bases. CDR3 coding DNA: TGTGCCAGCAGTGCCGGGACTAGCCAGTTCTTC. It encodes CASSAGTSQFF.

In its sample, this clonotype was seen a few times. The chain is built from TRBV20-1 and TRBJ2-3; no firm D call. V dropped 3 bases and J dropped 0 bases, with 10 bases sitting between them. Germline V gene lookup returns CDR1 DFQATT and CDR2 SNEGSKA (reference sequence). This CDR3 region has 14 residues. The CDR3 sequence: CSASPDLSTDTQYF. For the CDR3, the DNA is TGCAGTGCTAGTCCGGACCTCAGCACAGATACGCAGTATTTT.

The rearrangement joins TRBV4-3 to TRBJ2-3, with TRBD2 identical over 9 bases. Per the germline V gene, CDR1 is LGHNA and CDR2 is YSLEER. This CDR3 has 17 residues. V shed 3 bases, J shed 2 bases, and the junction held 9 bases outside the gene matches. This chain's CDR3 is CASSHQLAGGSTDTQYF. The CDR3 DNA is TGCGCCAGCAGCCACCAGTTGGCGGGGGGGTCCACAGATACGCAGTATTTT.

The CDR3 DNA reads as TGTGCCAGCAGCCAGCCGGGACTAGCGTACAATGAGCAGTTCTTC. Protein: CASSQPGLAYNEQFF. The chain carries TRBV14 and TRBJ2-1; 10 bases are a match to TRBD2. The CDR3 consists of 15 residues. V shed 3 bases and J 4 bases; nucleotides not matched to a gene: 3. The germline CDR1 and CDR2 sequences are SGHDN and FVKESK.